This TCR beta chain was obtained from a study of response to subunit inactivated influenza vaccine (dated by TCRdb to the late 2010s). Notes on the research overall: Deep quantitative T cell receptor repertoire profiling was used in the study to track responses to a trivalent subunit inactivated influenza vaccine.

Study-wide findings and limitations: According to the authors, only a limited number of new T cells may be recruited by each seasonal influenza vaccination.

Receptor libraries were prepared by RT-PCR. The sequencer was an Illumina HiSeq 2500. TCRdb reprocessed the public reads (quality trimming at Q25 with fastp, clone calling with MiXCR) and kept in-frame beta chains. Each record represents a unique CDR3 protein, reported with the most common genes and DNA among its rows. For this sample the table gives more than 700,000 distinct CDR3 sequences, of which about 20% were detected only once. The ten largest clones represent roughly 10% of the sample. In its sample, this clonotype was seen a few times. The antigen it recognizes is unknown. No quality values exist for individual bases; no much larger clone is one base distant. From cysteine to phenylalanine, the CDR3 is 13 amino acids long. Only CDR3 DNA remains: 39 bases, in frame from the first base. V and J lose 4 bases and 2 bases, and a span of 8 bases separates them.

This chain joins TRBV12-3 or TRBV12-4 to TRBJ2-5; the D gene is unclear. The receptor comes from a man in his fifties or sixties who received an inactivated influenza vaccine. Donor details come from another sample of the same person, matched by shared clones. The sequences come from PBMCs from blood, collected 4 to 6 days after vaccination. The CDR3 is CASSSQIQETQYF. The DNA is TGTGCCAGCAGTTCCCAGATACAAGAGACCCAGTACTTC.